Sequencing of this TCR beta chain was carried out in a study of glioma-infiltrating T cells. Study-wide background: Glioblastomas were WHO grade IV, sampled at first diagnosis; low-grade were grade II.

TCR alpha and beta CDR3 regions were amplified from RNA using iRepertoire nested multiplex PCR. TCRdb reprocessed the multiplex PCR reads via MiXCR and lists one record per CDR3 protein. Of 400,000 or so distinct CDR3 sequences in the sample, roughly two fifths were seen once. Germline CDR1 reads MDHEN; CDR2 reads SYDVKM. The CDR3 totals 15 residues. Between the trimmed V and J ends, which lost 5 bases and 3 bases, there was a span of 17 bases. The sample holds many counts of this clonotype. Sequenced material: glioma tissue, nonneoplastic brain tissue, or PBMCs (not recorded which). V is TRBV28 and J is TRBJ2-7, with D possibly being TRBD1 or TRBD2 (5 bases each). This clonotype originated in a human donor with low-grade glioma or glioblastoma, undergoing nonglioma brain surgery, or in good health (not recorded which). This CDR3 is CASSLPPGRSYEQYF. The DNA of the CDR3 is TGTGCCAGCAGTCTTCCCCCGGGACGGAGCTACGAGCAGTACTTC.